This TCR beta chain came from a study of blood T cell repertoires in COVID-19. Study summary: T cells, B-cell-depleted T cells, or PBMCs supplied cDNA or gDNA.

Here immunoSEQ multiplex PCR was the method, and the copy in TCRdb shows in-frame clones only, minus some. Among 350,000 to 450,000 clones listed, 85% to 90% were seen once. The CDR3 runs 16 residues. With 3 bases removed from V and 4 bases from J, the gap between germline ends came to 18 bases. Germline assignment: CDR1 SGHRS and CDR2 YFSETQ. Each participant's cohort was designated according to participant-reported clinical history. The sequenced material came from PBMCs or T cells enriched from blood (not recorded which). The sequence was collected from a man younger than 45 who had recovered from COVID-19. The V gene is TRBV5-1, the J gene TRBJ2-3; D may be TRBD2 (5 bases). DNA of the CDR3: TGCGCCAGCAGCTCCGTTAGCATTGGAGGACCAGATACGCAGTATTTT. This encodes CASSSVSIGGPDTQYF.